The next 8 T cell receptor beta chains were all read from a single sample in a study of blood T cell repertoires in COVID-19. Data came from immunoSEQ multiplex PCR; TCRdb stores just in-frame clones and leaves some out. Here the sample spans roughly 300,000 clones, around 82% being singletons. Sequences were obtained from peripheral blood. These receptors all stem from a woman aged 45-65 years with acute or convalescent COVID-19.

J is TRBJ2-2 and V is TRBV6-5; D is perhaps TRBD1 (5 bases). V was cut by 5 bases and J by 3 bases, with 10 bases left in between. The germline gives CDR1 MNHEY, CDR2 SVGAGI. The CDR3 is 14 residues long. The CDR3 sequence is CASSQGVDTGELFF. The CDR3 DNA reads as TGTGCCAGCAGTCAGGGCGTAGACACCGGGGAGCTGTTTTTT.

The J gene is TRBJ1-4, the V gene TRBV29-1, with D uncertain. Germline V gene lookup returns CDR1 SQVTM and CDR2 ANQGSEA. V lost 5 bases, J lost 4 bases, and 11 bases lay in between. This CDR3 contains 13 residues. The CDR3 is CSVRRGFNEKLFF. DNA for the CDR3: TGCAGCGTTCGACGGGGATTTAATGAAAAACTGTTTTTT.

In DNA form, the CDR3 reads TGTGCCAGCAGCGTAGCGGGTCCCACCTACAATGAGCAGTTCTTC. Encoded protein: CASSVAGPTYNEQFF. The rearrangement links TRBV9 to TRBJ2-1; D is unclear. The CDR3 contains 15 residues. The germline CDR1 and CDR2 sequences are SGDLS and YYNGEE. V was cut by 0 bases and J by 2 bases, with 9 bases left in between. Looking up the rest from reference TRBV9 and TRBJ2-1 gives the full variable domain: DSGVTQTPKHLITATGQRVTLRCSPRSGDLSVYWYQQSLDQGLQFLIQYYNGEERAKGNILERFSAQQFPDLHSELNLSSLELGDSALYFCASSVAGPTYNEQFFGPGTRLTVL.

This clone was observed once. J is TRBJ2-1 and V is TRBV2; 8 nucleotides line up with TRBD2. Per germline, CDR1 SNHLY and CDR2 FYNNEI. The V gene end was trimmed by 7 bases and the J gene end by 3 bases; junction bases not matched to a gene: 5. This CDR3 is 14 amino acids long. The DNA of the CDR3 is TGTGCCAGCACCGCAACTAGCGGCTACAATGAGCAGTTCTTC. Translating it yields CASTATSGYNEQFF.

CDR3 in amino acids: CASSGTGSAPNTEAFF. The CDR3 nucleotides read TGCGCCAGCAGCGGTACCGGGTCCGCCCCGAACACTGAAGCTTTCTTT. The chain employs TRBV5-1 and TRBJ1-1; unclear D gene. Germline CDR1 and CDR2: SGHRS and YFSETQ. The CDR3 contains 16 residues. Trimming left V 4 bases short and J 1 base short, with 17 bases between.

The chain couples TRBV4-1 to TRBJ1-2; 8 bases are a match to TRBD1. The CDR3 has 15 residues. Looked up from germline, CDR1 is MGHRA and CDR2 is YSYEKL. J lost 2 bases, V lost 3 bases, and 5 bases had no gene match. The CDR3 region is CASSQGQAENYGYTF. The DNA of the CDR3 is TGCGCCAGCAGCCAGGGACAGGCCGAGAACTATGGCTACACCTTC.

A single count supports this clone. This sequence joins TRBV11-2 and TRBJ2-7, with D maybe TRBD2 (6 bases). CDR3 length equals 14 residues. V gave up 3 bases and J gave up 1 base, with 10 bases separating them. Germline lookup yields CDR1 SGHAT and CDR2 FQNNGV. CDR3 DNA: TGTGCCAGCAGCTTCGGGACTCCTTCCTACGAGCAGTACTTC. Translating gives CASSFGTPSYEQYF.

This clone was observed a handful of times. This chain joins TRBV5-1 and TRBJ1-4, with TRBD1 as a possible D gene (6 bases). The CDR3 spans 16 residues. In germline, CDR1 is SGHRS, CDR2 YFSETQ. V was shortened by 2 bases and J by 5 bases, with 16 bases between the two germline ends. In nucleotides, the CDR3 is TGCGCCAGCAGCTTATGGGGGCAGACTCAAAATGAAAAACTGTTTTTT. It translates to CASSLWGQTQNEKLFF.